This TCR beta chain was sequenced during a study of blood T cell repertoires in COVID-19. Looking at the study overall: T cells, B-cell-depleted T cells, or PBMCs provided the cDNA or gDNA that served as material.

In this sample, this clone turned up once. How the authors handled the data: How many nucleated cells were present was estimated from reference gene primer amplification. Clones were sequenced by immunoSEQ multiplex PCR, and TCRdb holds only the in-frame ones, with some missing. The DNA gave D and trimming, while V, J and clone size come from that table. The sample has just over 300,000 clones, 75% to 90% seen once; the top ten hold over 8%. This CDR3 region has 14 residues. Germline lookup yields CDR1 ENHRY and CDR2 SYGVKD. Trimming shortened V by 5 bases and J by 0 bases, and 10 bases separated the two germline ends. Cohorts were based on clinical histories the participants reported. Two negative PCRs, clearance, or symptom resolution characterized the recovered Cohort 3 donors.

Sequenced sample: PBMCs or T cells enriched from blood (not recorded which). The chain carries TRBV10-3 and TRBJ1-1, with D possibly TRBD1 on 6 matching bases. The clonotype comes from a woman aged 35 to 49 who had recovered from COVID-19. CDR3 DNA sequence: TGTGCCATCAGTCTGACAGGCATGAACACTGAAGCTTTCTTT. It codes for CAISLTGMNTEAFF.